This T cell receptor beta chain stems from a study of T cells in Graves' hyperthyroidism and ophthalmopathy. Overall study results and limits: Most expanded thyroid clonotypes above 0.001 also appeared in blood. In simple terms, a model built on 13 V-J features told ophthalmopathy apart from stable hyperthyroidism.

This clonotype was recorded a few times. Its matching antigen is unknown. The CDR3 has 22 residues. Germline-derived CDR1 and CDR2 are LGHNA and YSLEER. V was pared by 0 bases and J by 5 bases, with 32 bases between. Enrolled ophthalmopathy patients presented with a Clinical Activity Score of at least 3, a NOSPECS grade of at least 4, and disease duration under 3 months. Diagnosis rested on symptoms, serum thyroxine and TRAb, thyroid ultrasound, and orbital computed tomography. Amplified TCR beta CDR3 regions came from RNA transcripts. An initial round of RT-PCR targeting the TCR CDR3 relied on the HTBI primer set. MiXCR, run by TCRdb on the multiplex PCR reads, gives a single entry per CDR3 protein. The data show around 600,000 distinct CDR3 sequences, with approximately 14% seen just once and 12% held by the top ten.

The origin of this receptor is a woman between 45 and 60 years old with Graves' ophthalmopathy. The chain links TRBV4-3 to TRBJ2-1; weak D call: TRBD1 (6 bases). Sequencing used blood. The CDR3 coding sequence is TGCGCCAGCAGCCAAGAAGAGCGAGAGGGGGAGTGCCGTGATAGTTGGGACAATGAGCAGTTCTTC. This encodes CASSQEEREGECRDSWDNEQFF.